Below are 13 T cell receptor beta chains sequenced from a single sample in a study of T cell responses to AZD1222 COVID-19 vaccine. TCRdb keeps only in-frame clones here, not all; method: immunoSEQ multiplex PCR. The top ten hold 4% to 4.5% of the sample, which has about 120,000 clones, 75% to 95% seen once. The sequenced sample was peripheral blood, obtained 28 days after the second dose of the MenACWY control vaccine. These receptors came from an adult who received the MenACWY meningococcal vaccine as a control.

V is TRBV29-1 and J is TRBJ2-3; 9 bases fit TRBD1. Per the germline V gene, CDR1 is SQVTM and CDR2 is ANQGSEA. The CDR3 covers 16 residues. V trimming: 6 bases; J trimming: 4 bases; junction bases outside the gene matches: 14. CDR3 amino acids: CSVQGAAAGLADTQYF. CDR3 coding DNA: TGCAGCGTACAGGGGGCGGCGGCGGGTTTGGCAGATACGCAGTATTTT.

This clone was found once. V and J are TRBV19 and TRBJ2-1; D possibly matches TRBD1 or TRBD2 (6 bases each). Looked up from germline, CDR1 is LNHDA and CDR2 is SQIVND (reference sequence). The CDR3 spans 16 residues. Trimming took off 1 base at V and 5 bases at J, with 15 bases between the two ends. CDR3 DNA sequence: TGTGCCAGTAGTATAGTTGGAGGGGGTAAACACAATGAGCAGTTCTTC. As protein: CASSIVGGGKHNEQFF.

The gene calls are TRBV28 and TRBJ1-2, with D perhaps TRBD1 (5 bases). Trimming took 2 bases from V and 9 from J, leaving 10 bases between them. Looked up from germline, CDR1 is MDHEN and CDR2 is SYDVKM. This CDR3 comprises 12 residues. Here the CDR3 DNA reads TGTGCCAGCAGTTTAATGGGGGAGCGCTACACCTTC. Translation gives CASSLMGERYTF.

V gene TRBV5-1 combines with J gene TRBJ2-1; TRBD1 matches at 12 bases. There are 15 residues in the CDR3. The germline CDR1 and CDR2 sequences are SGHRS and YFSETQ. V lost 3 bases, J lost 6 bases, and 4 bases stayed unmatched. In DNA form, the CDR3 reads TGCGCCAGCAGCTCCCGGGACAGGGGGCGCAATGAGCAGTTCTTC. Translation: CASSSRDRGRNEQFF.

This clone was detected a few times. CDR3 sequence: CASSLQGYNEQFF. The CDR3 DNA follows: TGTGCCAGCAGCTTACAGGGGTACAATGAGCAGTTCTTC. The chain combines TRBV7-9 with TRBJ2-1; a weak D match, TRBD1 (6 bases). Trimming cost V 2 bases and J 4 bases, with 6 bases left between them. CDR3 length: 13 residues. Germline CDR1 and CDR2: SEHNR and FQNEAQ (reference sequence).

The chain joins TRBV28 to TRBJ2-7; TRBD2 agrees at 7 bases. This CDR3 is 15 amino acids long. Germline assignment: CDR1 MDHEN and CDR2 SYDVKM. The J segment lost 2 bases and the V segment lost 6 bases, leaving 10 bases of the junction unmatched. CDR3 sequence: CASRDPPGGTYEQYF. CDR3 bases: TGTGCCAGCAGAGACCCCCCGGGGGGAACCTACGAGCAGTACTTC.

The gene calls are TRBV3-1 (or the pseudogene TRBV3-2) and TRBJ1-3; D gene unclear. V was pared by 0 bases and J by 3 bases, with 3 bases between. Germline CDR1 is LGHDT and CDR2 is YNNKEL (reference sequence). There are 13 residues in the CDR3. The CDR3 DNA is TGTGCCAGCAGCCAAGAGCGTGGAAACACCATATATTTT. The encoded protein is CASSQERGNTIYF.

The chain couples TRBV25-1 to TRBJ2-7; tentative D call: TRBD2 (5 bases). Germline lookup yields CDR1 MGHDK and CDR2 SYGVNS. V lost 4 bases, J lost 12 bases, and 19 bases lay in between. CDR3 size: 13 residues. This chain's CDR3 is CASSATVEDWRYF. Here the CDR3 DNA reads TGTGCCAGCAGTGCTACCGTTGAGGACTGGCGGTACTTC.

The chain carries TRBV15 and TRBJ1-4; unclear D gene. V lost 3 bases and J 5 bases, leaving 4 bases between the germline ends. Germline V CDR1 and CDR2: LNHNV, YYDKDF (reference sequence). The CDR3 has 12 amino acids. The CDR3 region is CATSRRNEKLFF. The CDR3 coding sequence is TGTGCCACCAGCAGGCGAAATGAAAAACTGTTTTTT.

The V gene is TRBV28, the J gene TRBJ2-3; 7 bases are a match to TRBD2. V shed 2 bases and J 3 bases; nucleotides not matched to a gene: 5. Germline values: CDR1 MDHEN, CDR2 SYDVKM. This CDR3 is built from 15 residues. The CDR3 sequence: CASSLGGSRTDTQYF. CDR3 nucleotide sequence: TGTGCCAGCAGTTTAGGCGGGAGCCGGACAGATACGCAGTATTTT.

The rearrangement links TRBV5-1 to TRBJ1-4; 7 bases are a match to TRBD1. There are 17 residues in the CDR3. Germline V gives CDR1 SGHRS, CDR2 YFSETQ. V shed 4 bases, J shed 0 bases, and the junction held 9 bases outside the gene matches. The CDR3 DNA reads as TGCGCCAGCAGCAAGGGACAGAGAATTGCAACTAATGAAAAACTGTTTTTT. Its translation: CASSKGQRIATNEKLFF. Using reference TRBV5-1 and TRBJ1-4 for the parts outside the CDR3, the full variable domain is KAGVTQTPRYLIKTRGQQVTLSCSPISGHRSVSWYQQTPGQGLQFLFEYFSETQRNKGNFPGRFSGRQFSNSRSEMNVSTLELGDSALYLCASSKGQRIATNEKLFFGSGTQLSVL.

This rearrangement joins TRBV19 to TRBJ2-7, with D unresolved. V lost 3 bases, J lost 2 bases, and 8 bases lay in between. The CDR3 has 13 residues. Germline CDR1 reads LNHDA; CDR2 reads SQIVND (reference sequence). CDR3 amino acids: CASSMGSTYEQYF. CDR3 bases: TGTGCCAGTAGTATGGGCAGTACCTACGAGCAGTACTTC.

The chain carries TRBV27 and TRBJ2-3, with TRBD2 matching over 8 bases. V lost 0 bases and J lost 3; bases outside the gene matches: 11. This CDR3 comprises 18 residues. The germline V gene has CDR1 MNHEY and CDR2 SMNVEV (reference sequence). CDR3 region: CASSLSSLREALTDTQYF. The CDR3 DNA follows: TGTGCCAGCAGTTTATCGTCGCTGCGGGAGGCCCTTACAGATACGCAGTATTTT.